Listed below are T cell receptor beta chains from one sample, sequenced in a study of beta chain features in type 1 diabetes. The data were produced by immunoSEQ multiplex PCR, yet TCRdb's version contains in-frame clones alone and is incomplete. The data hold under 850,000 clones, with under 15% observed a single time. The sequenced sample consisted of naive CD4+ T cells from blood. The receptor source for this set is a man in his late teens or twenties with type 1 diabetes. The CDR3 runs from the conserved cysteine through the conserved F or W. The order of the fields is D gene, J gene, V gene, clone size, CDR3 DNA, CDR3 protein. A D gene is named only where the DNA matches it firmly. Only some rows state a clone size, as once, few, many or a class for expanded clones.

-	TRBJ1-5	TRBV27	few	TGTGCCAGCAGCTTGGGTAATCAGCCCCAGCATTTT	CASSLGNQPQHF
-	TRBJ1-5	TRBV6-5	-	TGTGCCAGCAGGGCCGCCGGGGGTCAGCCCCAGCATTTT	CASRAAGGQPQHF
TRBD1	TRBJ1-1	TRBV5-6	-	TGTGCCAGCAGCTTCCCCCGGGACAGCCTCTCGAACACTGAAGCTTTCTTT	CASSFPRDSLSNTEAFF
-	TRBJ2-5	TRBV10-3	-	TGTGCCATCAGTGCAGGAGAGACCCAGTACTTC	CAISAGETQYF
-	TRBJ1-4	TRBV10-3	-	TGTGCCATCAGTGAAAACAGGGACGAAAAACTGTTTTTT	CAISENRDEKLFF
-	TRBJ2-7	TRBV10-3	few	TGTGCCATCAGTGGGGGAGGACTCCAATACGAGCAGTACTTC	CAISGGGLQYEQYF
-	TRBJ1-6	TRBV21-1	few	TGTGCCAGCAGCAAACGGGACAGGGGAGGGGCTTCACCCCTCCACTTT	CASSKRDRGGASPLHF
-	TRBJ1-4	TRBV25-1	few	TGTGCCAGCAGTGAGGCCAGGCACGGGGATGAAAAACTGTTTTTT	CASSEARHGDEKLFF
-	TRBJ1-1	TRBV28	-	TGTGCCAGCAGCAGAAGGGAACCAGCTAGTGCTGAAGCTTTCTTT	CASSRREPASAEAFF
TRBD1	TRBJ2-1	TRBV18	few	TGTGCCAGCTCACCAATTCAAGGGACAGACTTTTACAATGAGCAGTTCTTC	CASSPIQGTDFYNEQFF
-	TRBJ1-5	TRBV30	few	TGTGCCTGGAGTGTACAGGAGGATCAGCCCCAGCATTTT	CAWSVQEDQPQHF
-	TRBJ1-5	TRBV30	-	TGTGCCTGGAGGGAGGCAGGAGCAGTAGCCCAGCATTTT	CAWREAGAVAQHF